One sample yielded the 18 T cell receptor beta chains listed below, sequenced in a study of blood T cell repertoires in COVID-19. Measured with immunoSEQ multiplex PCR; TCRdb has only the in-frame clones, and not every one. Of more than 35,000 clones in the sample, more than 80% were seen once. Sequenced sample: peripheral blood. The receptors stem from a man aged 45-65 years with active or convalescent COVID-19.

V gene TRBV18 combines with J gene TRBJ2-7; no reliable D call. This CDR3 has 15 amino acids. Trimming removed 6 bases from V and 2 bases from J, with 17 bases in between. CDR1 and CDR2 from the germline V gene are KGHSH and LQKENI. CDR3 DNA: TGTGCCAGCTCCTCTAGAGTCGATCCTACCTACGAGCAGTACTTC. Translated: CASSSRVDPTYEQYF.

In its sample, this clone was seen once. The chain uses TRBV21-1 and TRBJ2-7; the table calls TRBD1, which could not be checked here. TRBV21-1 is designated a pseudogene. CDR3 length: 15 amino acids. CDR3 sequence: CASSKPGQGRNEQYF. The CDR3 coding sequence is TGTGCCAGCAGCAAACCCGGACAGGGTAGGAACGAGCAGTACTTC.

The gene calls are TRBV28 and TRBJ2-7, with 9 bases fitting TRBD2. The germline V gene encodes CDR1 MDHEN and CDR2 SYDVKM. V was clipped by 3 bases and J by 0 bases; unmatched bases: 9. The CDR3 runs 17 residues. CDR3 protein: CASSFKSGGPTSYEQYF. In DNA, the CDR3 is TGTGCCAGCAGTTTTAAAAGCGGGGGGCCTACCTCCTACGAGCAGTACTTC.

J is TRBJ2-1 and V is TRBV2; 9 bases line up with TRBD2. The CDR3 runs to 15 residues. The trim removed 2 bases at V and 4 bases at J, leaving 3 bases unmatched. The germline CDR1 and CDR2 sequences are SNHLY and FYNNEI. The CDR3 region is CASSERLAVYNEQFF. The CDR3 nucleotides read TGTGCCAGCAGTGAAAGACTAGCGGTTTACAATGAGCAGTTCTTC.

The genes are TRBV2 and TRBJ2-3; D might be TRBD2 (6 bases). CDR3 length equals 13 residues. The germline V gene has CDR1 SNHLY and CDR2 FYNNEI. Trimming removed 6 bases at V and 4 bases at J, with 11 bases between. CDR3 residues: CASRTGVADTQYF. CDR3 bases: TGTGCCAGCAGGACGGGGGTGGCAGATACGCAGTATTTT.

This sequence joins TRBV5-6 and TRBJ2-3; 11 nucleotides match TRBD2. V shed 2 bases, J shed 3 bases, and the junction held 5 bases outside the gene matches. CDR1 and CDR2 from the germline V gene are SGHDT and YYEEEE. This CDR3 is 16 amino acids long. The CDR3 DNA reads TGTGCCAGCAGCTTTTTAGCGGGGGGGCAGACAGATACGCAGTATTTT. The encoded protein is CASSFLAGGQTDTQYF.

The chain employs TRBV7-2 and TRBJ2-2; TRBD1 might be the D (5 bases). Germline CDR1 SGHTA, CDR2 FQGNSA. The CDR3 contains 14 residues. V lost 3 bases to trimming and J lost 4 bases, with 9 bases between them. CDR3 region: CASSLTESTGELFF. DNA for the CDR3: TGTGCCAGCAGCTTGACAGAATCCACCGGGGAGCTGTTTTTT.

V and J are TRBV27 and TRBJ2-7; 9 nucleotides agree with TRBD1. The CDR3 runs 15 residues. Germline V gene sequence: CDR1 MNHEY, CDR2 SMNVEV (reference sequence). V dropped 6 bases and J dropped 5; count of bases not matched to a gene: 11. The DNA of the CDR3 is TGTGCCAGCAGATTGCGTCGACAGGGGGGAGACGAGCAGTACTTC. This gives the protein CASRLRRQGGDEQYF.

The CDR3 nucleotides are TGTGCCAGCAGTGAAACCCCCCGTCAGGGCTACACCTTC. As protein: CASSETPRQGYTF. The V gene is TRBV6-1, the J gene TRBJ1-2; D gene uncertain. The V end lost 2 bases, the J end lost 8 bases, and 12 bases lay between the germline ends. The germline V gene has CDR1 MNHNS and CDR2 SASEGT. The length of the CDR3 is 13 residues.

This CDR3 reads CASSSPGQGLSGANVLTF. CDR3 bases: TGTGCCAGCAGCTCGCCGGGACAGGGTCTCTCTGGGGCCAACGTCCTGACTTTC. The genes are TRBV5-6 and TRBJ2-6, with TRBD1 matching over 9 bases. This CDR3 contains 18 residues. Germline CDR1 is SGHDT and CDR2 is YYEEEE. The V segment lost 3 bases and the J segment 0 bases; nucleotides outside the gene matches: 7.

The table lists this clone with a count of one. The rearrangement uses TRBV6-5 and TRBJ2-2, with TRBD1 matching 7 bases. This CDR3 is built from 16 residues. Germline CDR1 MNHEY, CDR2 SVGAGI. J was trimmed by 4 bases and V by 4 bases; bases with no gene match: 9. CDR3: CASSLTGSRGTGELFF. CDR3 bases: TGTGCCAGCAGTTTGACAGGGTCTCGTGGCACCGGGGAGCTGTTTTTT.

This clone was seen a single time. CDR3 sequence: CATSDQRHDRSSYNEQFF. CDR3 DNA: TGTGCCACCAGTGACCAGCGACATGACAGGAGCTCCTACAATGAGCAGTTCTTC. The chain couples TRBV24-1 to TRBJ2-1; a weak D match, TRBD1 (6 bases). V was pared by 4 bases and J by 0 bases, with 18 bases between. The CDR3 sequence is 18 residues long. Germline CDR1 KGHDR, CDR2 SFDVKD.

The CDR3 region is CASSLRAGRFGTEAFF. The DNA for the CDR3 is TGTGCCAGCAGCTTAAGGGCAGGGAGGTTCGGCACTGAAGCTTTCTTT. The genes are TRBV7-6 and TRBJ1-1; perhaps TRBD1 as D (5 bases). Germline V gene lookup returns CDR1 SGHVS and CDR2 FNYEAQ. This CDR3 contains 16 residues. Trimming removed 2 bases from V and 4 bases from J, with 17 bases in between.

The genes are TRBV5-1 and TRBJ2-3, with 13 bases matching TRBD2. J lost 2 bases, V lost 4 bases, and 10 bases had no gene match. This CDR3 is 18 amino acids long. CDR1 is SGHRS and CDR2 is YFSETQ in the germline V gene. The CDR3 region is CASSPSGTSGAITDTQYF. CDR3 in DNA: TGCGCCAGCAGCCCCTCGGGGACTAGCGGGGCTATCACAGATACGCAGTATTTT.

The chain couples TRBV5-1 to TRBJ2-2; D not resolved. The V end lost 3 bases, the J end lost 4 bases, and 7 bases lay between the germline ends. The CDR3 runs to 13 residues. Per germline, CDR1 SGHRS and CDR2 YFSETQ. Here the CDR3 reads CASSSPGTGELFF. The DNA for the CDR3 is TGCGCCAGCAGCTCCCCGGGCACCGGGGAGCTGTTTTTT.

This clone has only one observation. CDR3 sequence (DNA): TGCGCCAGCAGCCCCACAGCGGGGAGAAAGAGTTCACCCCTCCACTTT. Amino acids: CASSPTAGRKSSPLHF. The chain has TRBV23-1 and TRBJ1-6; no firm D call. TRBV23-1 falls under the ORF class, with uncertain function. The CDR3 consists of 16 residues. Trimming cost V 6 bases and J 9 bases, with 21 bases left between them.

This chain connects TRBV18 to TRBJ1-2; D is perhaps TRBD1 (6 bases). Germline CDR1 reads KGHSH; CDR2 reads LQKENI. Deletions cut 2 bases from V and 6 bases from J, with 16 bases between. The CDR3 consists of 15 residues. The CDR3, as DNA: TGTGCCAGCTCACCATTGGGGGCCAGGCATGATGGCTACACCTTC. Its translation: CASSPLGARHDGYTF.

This chain links TRBV7-8 with TRBJ2-1, with 10 bases lining up with TRBD1. This CDR3 is built from 17 residues. Trimming removed 0 bases from V and 5 bases from J; junction bases left unmatched: 7. Germline CDR1 reads SGHVS; CDR2 reads FQNEAQ. CDR3 sequence (DNA): TGTGCCAGCAGCTTAGCGCAAGGACAGGGGGGGAACAATGAGCAGTTCTTC. Translating gives CASSLAQGQGGNNEQFF.